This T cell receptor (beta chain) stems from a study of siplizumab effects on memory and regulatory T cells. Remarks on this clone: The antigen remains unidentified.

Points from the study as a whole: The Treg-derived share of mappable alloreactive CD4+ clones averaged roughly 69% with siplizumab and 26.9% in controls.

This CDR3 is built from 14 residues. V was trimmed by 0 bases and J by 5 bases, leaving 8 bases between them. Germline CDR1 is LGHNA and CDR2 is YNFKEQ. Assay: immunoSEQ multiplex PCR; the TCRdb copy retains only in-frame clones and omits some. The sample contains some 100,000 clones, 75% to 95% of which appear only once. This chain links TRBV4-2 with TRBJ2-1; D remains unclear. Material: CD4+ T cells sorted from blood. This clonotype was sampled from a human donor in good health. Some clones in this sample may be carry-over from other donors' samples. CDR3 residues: CASSQEPSNNEQFF. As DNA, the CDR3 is TGTGCCAGCAGCCAAGAACCATCCAACAATGAGCAGTTCTTC.